This entry lists 27 T cell receptor beta chains sequenced from one sample in a study of blood T cell repertoires in COVID-19. The assay was immunoSEQ multiplex PCR, and TCRdb's table has in-frame clones only and misses some. This sample has around 74,000 clones; roughly 90% occur once, and the top ten carry around a sixth. The sequenced sample was peripheral blood. These receptors all come from an elderly woman with active or convalescent COVID-19.

J is TRBJ2-6 and V is TRBV9; D unclear. Trimming stripped 4 bases from V and 0 bases from J, with 14 bases between. The CDR3 has 17 residues. Germline V gene lookup returns CDR1 SGDLS and CDR2 YYNGEE. The CDR3 DNA reads TGTGCCAGCAGCCCCTCGGTTAGTGACTCTGGGGCCAACGTCCTGACTTTC. Translated, it gives CASSPSVSDSGANVLTF.

The chain links TRBV6-2 or TRBV6-3 to TRBJ1-5; D is perhaps TRBD1 (5 bases). Per the germline V gene, CDR1 is MNHEY and CDR2 is SVGEGT. The CDR3 covers 16 residues. With 1 base removed from V and 7 bases from J, the gap between germline ends came to 17 bases. The CDR3 loop reads CASSYWRQPLRQPQHF. CDR3 nucleotides: TGTGCCAGCAGTTACTGGCGACAGCCATTACGCCAGCCCCAGCATTTT.

The chain has TRBV7-2 and TRBJ1-3; maybe TRBD1 (5 bases). The CDR3 covers 16 residues. Germline lookup yields CDR1 SGHTA and CDR2 FQGNSA. The germline V and J ends were trimmed by 1 base and 4 bases, with 14 bases remaining between them. In DNA form, the CDR3 reads TGTGCCAGCAGCTTAGGCGGCAGGGTTGAGGGAAACACCATATATTTT. The encoded protein is CASSLGGRVEGNTIYF.

The V and J genes are TRBV7-2 and TRBJ1-5, with 7 bases aligning to TRBD1. The trim removed 3 bases at V and 4 bases at J, leaving 3 bases unmatched. Germline CDR1 reads SGHTA; CDR2 reads FQGNSA. The CDR3 is 14 residues long. The CDR3 nucleotides read TGTGCCAGCAGCTTTGGACAGGCGAATCAGCCCCAGCATTTT. Translated: CASSFGQANQPQHF.

J is TRBJ2-1 and V is TRBV3-1 (or the pseudogene TRBV3-2), with 8 bases lining up with TRBD2. The trim removed 1 base at V and 7 bases at J, leaving 15 bases unmatched. This CDR3 has 18 amino acids. Germline assignment: CDR1 LGHDT and CDR2 YNNKEL (reference sequence). CDR3 sequence (DNA): TGTGCCAGCAGCCAAGGTCGAGGACGGGGGGGCCTTTTGAATGAGCAGTTCTTC. Translation gives CASSQGRGRGGLLNEQFF.

The chain joins TRBV6-5 to TRBJ1-4; TRBD1 aligns across 10 bases. The CDR3 is made up of 14 amino acids. J gave up 5 bases and V 5 bases, and 2 bases lay outside the gene matches. Germline values: CDR1 MNHEY, CDR2 SVGAGI. The CDR3 DNA is TGTGCCAGCAGTAAGGACAGGGGGAATGAAAAACTGTTTTTT. Its translation: CASSKDRGNEKLFF.

The genes are TRBV19 and TRBJ1-3, with D uncertain. CDR3 length: 15 residues. Trimming took off 6 bases at V and 0 bases at J, with 12 bases between the two ends. CDR1 is LNHDA and CDR2 is SQIVND in the germline V gene (reference sequence). The CDR3 nucleotides read TGTGCCAGTAGCGCAAACCGGGACTCTGGAAACACCATATATTTT. This encodes CASSANRDSGNTIYF.

The chain couples TRBV11-2 to TRBJ2-3, with D possibly TRBD2 on 5 matching bases. CDR3 length: 16 residues. Looked up from germline, CDR1 is SGHAT and CDR2 is FQNNGV. V was pared by 4 bases and J by 4 bases, with 18 bases between. CDR3 DNA sequence: TGTGCCAGCAGCTCGCCCATGGGGAGTGGGGCAGATACGCAGTATTTT. Protein: CASSSPMGSGADTQYF. Combining the CDR3 with reference TRBV11-2 and TRBJ2-3 gives the whole variable domain EAGVAQSPRYKIIEKRQSVAFWCNPISGHATLYWYQQILGQGPKLLIQFQNNGVVDDSQLPKDRFSAERLKGVDSTLKIQPAKLEDSAVYLCASSSPMGSGADTQYFGPGTRLTVL.

The J gene is TRBJ2-7, the V gene TRBV7-9, with 9 bases matching TRBD1. CDR1 and CDR2 (germline): SEHNR, FQNEAQ (reference sequence). V was clipped by 6 bases and J by 2 bases; unmatched bases: 5. The CDR3 contains 14 residues. CDR3 region: CASSSGQGAYEQYF. CDR3 DNA: TGTGCCAGCAGTTCGGGACAGGGTGCCTACGAGCAGTACTTC.

This chain connects TRBV7-3 to TRBJ2-1, with 11 bases matching TRBD2. Looked up from germline, CDR1 is SGHTA and CDR2 is FQGTGA. The CDR3 sequence is 17 residues long. J was trimmed by 4 bases and V by 2 bases; bases with no gene match: 7. The DNA of the CDR3 is TGTGCCAGCAGCTTATCGTCTAGCGGGGGGCTGTACAATGAGCAGTTCTTC. This codes for CASSLSSSGGLYNEQFF.

The rearrangement uses TRBV4-2 and TRBJ2-3, with 10 bases matching TRBD2. In germline, CDR1 is LGHNA, CDR2 YNFKEQ. The CDR3 sequence is 15 residues long. Germline trimming cut 8 bases from V and 0 bases from J; bases unmatched to any gene: 5. The CDR3 nucleotides are TGTGCCAGCGATAGCGGGGGGCCCAGCACAGATACGCAGTATTTT. Encoded protein: CASDSGGPSTDTQYF.

The J gene is TRBJ1-4, the V gene TRBV6-2 or TRBV6-3, with 7 bases matching TRBD1. V was pared by 6 bases and J by 5 bases, with 9 bases of the junction left unmatched. Germline CDR1 MNHEY, CDR2 SVGEGT. CDR3 length equals 15 residues. The DNA for the CDR3 is TGTGCCAGCAGCCCCGGGACAGTTGGAAATGAAAAACTGTTTTTT. Protein product: CASSPGTVGNEKLFF.

The gene calls are TRBV5-4 and TRBJ2-5; tentatively, D is TRBD1 (5 bases). The CDR3 is 14 amino acids. Germline V gives CDR1 SGHNT, CDR2 YYREEE (reference sequence). Between the trimmed V and J ends, which lost 1 base and 5 bases, there was a span of 12 bases. DNA for the CDR3: TGTGCCAGCAGCTTGACAGGCTCCGGGGAGACCCAGTACTTC. Protein sequence: CASSLTGSGETQYF.

J is TRBJ2-5 and V is TRBV19; 9 nucleotides match TRBD1. V gave up 10 bases and J gave up 1 base; unmatched junction bases: 4. Germline V gives CDR1 LNHDA, CDR2 SQIVND (reference sequence). The CDR3 spans 13 residues. CDR3 region: CATRTGAQETQYF. CDR3 bases: TGTGCCACACGGACAGGGGCCCAAGAGACCCAGTACTTC.

Only a few counts were recorded for this clone. The CDR3 DNA is TGTGCCAGCAGCTTCTCGAGGACTAGCGGGGTTTGGTACGAGCAGTACTTC. It specifies CASSFSRTSGVWYEQYF. The chain recombines TRBV7-9 with TRBJ2-7; 12 bases agree with TRBD2. The junction had 10 bases not matched to a gene; V was cut back by 3 bases and J by 4 bases. This CDR3 has 17 amino acids. Germline-derived CDR1 and CDR2 are SEHNR and FQNEAQ (reference sequence). Full variable domain (missing parts from reference TRBV7-9 and TRBJ2-7): DTGVSQNPRHKITKRGQNVTFRCDPISEHNRLYWYRQTLGQGPEFLTYFQNEAQLEKSRLLSDRFSAERPKGSFSTLEIQRTEQGDSAMYLCASSFSRTSGVWYEQYFGPGTRLTVT.

This clone was found once. The chain employs TRBV6-5 and TRBJ1-6; D unresolved. V lost 5 bases and J 7 bases, leaving 15 bases between the germline ends. The CDR3 is 15 residues long. From germline, CDR1 is MNHEY and CDR2 SVGAGI. The CDR3 loop is CASSIFLTGNSPLHF. CDR3 DNA sequence: TGTGCCAGCAGTATCTTCTTAACGGGGAATTCACCCCTCCACTTT.

The gene calls are TRBV6-6 and TRBJ2-1; D is possibly TRBD1 (5 bases). Germline CDR1 and CDR2: MNHNY and SVGAGI (reference sequence). The length of the CDR3 is 16 residues. V lost 2 bases, J lost 2 bases, and 13 bases lay in between. This CDR3 reads CASSYRAGPPYNEQFF. In DNA, the CDR3 is TGTGCCAGCAGTTACAGGGCAGGGCCCCCCTACAATGAGCAGTTCTTC.

The rearrangement links TRBV27 to TRBJ1-2; D might be TRBD1 (5 bases). V lost 5 bases to trimming and J lost 4 bases, with 20 bases between them. Germline CDR1 MNHEY, CDR2 SMNVEV (reference sequence). This CDR3 spans 16 amino acids. The CDR3: CASSPLGGGRSYGYTF. The CDR3 DNA reads as TGTGCCAGCAGTCCCCTCGGGGGTGGCAGGAGCTATGGCTACACCTTC.

The J gene is TRBJ2-2, the V gene TRBV4-1, with D possibly TRBD1 on 6 matching bases. V lost 4 bases to trimming and J lost 1 base, with 13 bases between them. The CDR3 contains 16 residues. The V gene's germline CDR1 is MGHRA and CDR2 YSYEKL. CDR3 region: CASSLPVTGNTGELFF. In DNA, the CDR3 is TGCGCCAGCAGCCTTCCTGTGACAGGGAACACCGGGGAGCTGTTTTTT.

This chain joins TRBV7-3 and TRBJ2-3; 9 bases align to TRBD1. The germline V gene has CDR1 SGHTA and CDR2 FQGTGA. This CDR3 is 17 amino acids long. V was clipped by 1 base and J by 2 bases; unmatched bases: 7. The CDR3 DNA reads TGTGCCAGCAGCTTAAAATCTGGGACAGGGTTCACAGATACGCAGTATTTT. Amino acids: CASSLKSGTGFTDTQYF.

This chain links TRBV12-3 or TRBV12-4 with TRBJ2-6, with D hard to call. The CDR3 is 13 residues long. The V end was cut by 8 bases, the J end by 0 bases, with 5 bases between. This CDR3 reads CASGLSGANVLTF. The CDR3 DNA reads as TGTGCCAGCGGGCTCTCTGGGGCCAACGTCCTGACTTTC.

V usage is TRBV11-2 and J usage is TRBJ2-2, with 9 bases identical to TRBD1. J lost 5 bases, V lost 5 bases, and 9 bases had no gene match. Per the germline V gene, CDR1 is SGHAT and CDR2 is FQNNGV. CDR3 size: 16 residues. CDR3 coding DNA: TGTGCCAGCAGCCCTTACCAGGGACAGGGTACCGGGGAGCTGTTTTTT. Amino acids: CASSPYQGQGTGELFF.

This chain uses TRBV5-4 with TRBJ2-2, with 10 bases aligning to TRBD1. Unmatched junction bases numbered 3, after V lost 3 bases and J lost 1 base. In germline, CDR1 is SGHNT, CDR2 YYREEE (reference sequence). CDR3 length: 16 residues. The CDR3 sequence is CASSWRDRGNTGELFF. In DNA, the CDR3 is TGTGCCAGCAGCTGGAGGGACAGGGGGAACACCGGGGAGCTGTTTTTT. The full variable domain, with the rest looked up from reference TRBV5-4 and TRBJ2-2, is ETGVTQSPTHLIKTRGQQVTLRCSSQSGHNTVSWYQQALGQGPQFIFQYYREEENGRGNFPPRFSGLQFPNYSSELNVNALELDDSALYLCASSWRDRGNTGELFFGEGSRLTVL.

This rearrangement joins TRBV9 to TRBJ1-2; D is possibly TRBD1 (6 bases). Germline values: CDR1 SGDLS, CDR2 YYNGEE. Between the trimmed V and J ends, which lost 3 bases and 8 bases, there was a span of 14 bases. The CDR3 has 13 amino acids. CDR3 nucleotides: TGTGCCAGCAGCGCCCCCGGGACAAGAGGCTACACCTTC. This gives the protein CASSAPGTRGYTF.

The rearrangement uses TRBV7-2 and TRBJ1-2, with D possibly matching TRBD1 (6 bases). The CDR3 is 15 residues long. The V end lost 5 bases, the J end lost 5 bases, and 18 bases lay between the germline ends. Germline values: CDR1 SGHTA, CDR2 FQGNSA. This chain's CDR3 is CASSPFRTDQYGYTF. The CDR3 region has the DNA TGTGCCAGCAGCCCCTTTCGGACAGATCAATATGGCTACACCTTC.

The V call is TRBV6-5, the J call TRBJ1-5, with unresolved D. Germline CDR1 MNHEY, CDR2 SVGAGI. The germline V and J ends were trimmed by 0 bases and 6 bases, with 6 bases remaining between them. The CDR3 extends over 13 amino acids. The CDR3 loop is CASSYSRLQPQHF. The CDR3 DNA is TGTGCCAGCAGTTACTCGAGGCTTCAGCCCCAGCATTTT.

The V and J genes are TRBV4-1 and TRBJ1-2; the D is unclear. This CDR3 has 15 amino acids. Germline-derived CDR1 and CDR2 are MGHRA and YSYEKL. The germline V and J ends were trimmed by 1 base and 1 base, with 10 bases remaining between them. The CDR3 spells CASSQGERNNYGYTF. DNA for the CDR3: TGCGCCAGCAGCCAAGGAGAGAGAAATAACTATGGCTACACCTTC.